These 21 T cell receptor beta chains were all obtained from the same sample, sequenced in a study of T-cell memory formation after mild COVID-19 (dated by TCRdb to the early 2020s). The library came from 5' RACE. TCRdb shows the sequencer as Illumina NovaSeq 6000. TCRdb cleaned the public reads at Q25 with fastp, built clones with MiXCR and kept in-frame beta chains. Duplicate CDR3 protein sequences are folded into a single record with the most common DNA and genes. For this sample there are 350,000 or so distinct CDR3 sequences; 20% to 25% appear just once. The ten largest clonotypes hold around a fifth of the sample. The specimen was PBMCs or a T cell subset sorted from them (not recorded which). The receptors here all came from a man aged 18 to 30 who had mild COVID-19 (a few samples of this study predate the infection). The sample titles of this study are shuffled in the database, so cell type and time point are left out; the donor was told from shared clones.

This clonotype appeared a few times. The chain employs TRBV19 and TRBJ2-7, with unresolved D. With 8 bases removed from V and 1 base from J, the gap between germline ends came to 12 bases. This CDR3 is built from 13 residues. Germline CDR1 is LNHDA and CDR2 is SQIVND (reference sequence). CDR3 amino acids: CASQAVSSYEQYF. CDR3 DNA: TGTGCCAGTCAGGCAGTTTCATCCTACGAGCAGTACTTC.

The chain combines TRBV4-1 with TRBJ2-7, with no clear D. The CDR3 contains 15 residues. Germline assignment: CDR1 MGHRA and CDR2 YSYEKL. The V end was cut by 0 bases, the J end by 0 bases, with 9 bases between. The CDR3 sequence is CASSQDAASSYEQYV. CDR3 coding DNA: TGCGCCAGCAGCCAAGATGCAGCTAGCTCCTACGAGCAGTACGTC.

This chain joins TRBV5-1 and TRBJ2-7; unclear D gene. Germline V gives CDR1 SGHRS, CDR2 YFSETQ. This CDR3 is built from 13 residues. Trimming took 3 bases from V and 7 from J, leaving 14 bases between them. CDR3: CASSSVDPREQYF. CDR3 nucleotides: TGCGCCAGCAGCTCCGTCGATCCCCGGGAGCAGTACTTC.

CDR3 sequence (DNA): TGCGCCAGCAGCCAACTGACGGCAGGGGTCAGGACTGAAGCTTTCTTT. Amino acids: CASSQLTAGVRTEAFF. The V and J genes are TRBV5-1 and TRBJ1-1; tentatively, D is TRBD1 (6 bases). V lost 4 bases and J lost 5, with 21 bases in between. The CDR3 extends over 16 amino acids. CDR1 and CDR2 (germline): SGHRS, YFSETQ.

The rearrangement uses TRBV6-2 or TRBV6-3 and TRBJ1-6; 9 bases map to TRBD1. V shed 5 bases and J 9 bases; nucleotides not matched to a gene: 8. This CDR3 region has 15 residues. From germline, CDR1 is MNHEY and CDR2 SVGEGT. The CDR3 DNA follows: TGTGCCAGCAGTAAAGCGGGACAGGGCGTTTCACCCCTCCACTTT. Protein: CASSKAGQGVSPLHF.

The chain recombines TRBV15 with TRBJ2-5; D is possibly TRBD2 (6 bases). With 1 base removed from V and 10 bases from J, the gap between germline ends came to 13 bases. This CDR3 has 13 residues. Germline V gives CDR1 LNHNV, CDR2 YYDKDF (reference sequence). The DNA of the CDR3 is TGTGCCACCAGCAGAGGAGACGGCGGGGACCAGTACTTC. Translation gives CATSRGDGGDQYF.

This clonotype was observed a handful of times. This chain joins TRBV12-3 or TRBV12-4 and TRBJ1-1; the D gene is possibly TRBD1 (5 bases). The length of the CDR3 is 12 residues. Trimming took 7 bases from V and 5 from J, leaving 11 bases between them. The CDR3 DNA is TGTGCCAGCAACAACGGGGGAACTGAAGCTTTCTTT. It codes for CASNNGGTEAFF.

This clonotype was seen a few times. The V and J genes are TRBV20-1 and TRBJ2-1; 8 bases agree with TRBD1. This CDR3 spans 14 amino acids. The ends lost 6 bases at V and 4 bases at J; junction bases unmatched: 8. Germline CDR1 is DFQATT and CDR2 is SNEGSKA (reference sequence). CDR3 sequence: CSASEDRVYNEQFF. The CDR3 DNA reads as TGCAGTGCATCGGAGGACAGGGTGTACAATGAGCAGTTCTTC.

The sample holds a few counts of this clonotype. A single base separates this from a much larger clone, so it may be a read error. No conserved phenylalanine or tryptophan ends this CDR3, so it is likely a read error. This chain links TRBV7-3 with TRBJ1-2; 12 positions match TRBD1. CDR3 size: 13 residues. Germline V gene data show CDR1 as SGHTA and CDR2 as FQGTGA. The V and J ends lost 5 bases and 8 bases, in that order; junction bases with no gene match: 3. CDR3 sequence: CASSTGTGGGYTL. The CDR3 DNA sequence: TGTGCCAGCAGCACCGGGACAGGGGGCGGCTACACCCTC.

This clonotype was seen more than once but under ten times. The V gene is TRBV6-2 or TRBV6-3, the J gene TRBJ2-4; D not resolved. The germline V gene encodes CDR1 MNHEY and CDR2 SVGEGT. Trimming took 7 bases from V and 0 from J, leaving 7 bases between them. This CDR3 contains 13 residues. The CDR3 DNA reads as TGTGCCAGCACCTCCCTAGCCAAAAACATTCAGTACTTC. It translates to CASTSLAKNIQYF.

This chain uses TRBV20-1 with TRBJ1-4; possible D gene TRBD1, 5 bases. The CDR3 extends over 15 amino acids. Trimming pared 1 base from V and 3 bases from J, leaving 12 bases between. Germline-derived CDR1 and CDR2 are DFQATT and SNEGSKA (reference sequence). The CDR3 spells CSARVAGTANEKLFF. CDR3 coding DNA: TGCAGTGCTAGAGTCGCCGGGACGGCTAATGAAAAACTGTTTTTT.

This clonotype was found many times. The chain carries TRBV5-1 and TRBJ2-5; TRBD1 is a possible D gene (6 bases). Trimming shortened V by 0 bases and J by 1 base, and 13 bases separated the two germline ends. The CDR3 consists of 16 residues. CDR1 and CDR2 (germline): SGHRS, YFSETQ. CDR3 nucleotides: TGCGCCAGCAGCTTGGAAAAACAGGGTAGCCAAGAGACCCAGTACTTC. Translating it yields CASSLEKQGSQETQYF.

This clonotype appeared a few times. The rearrangement uses TRBV12-3 or TRBV12-4 and TRBJ2-7; perhaps TRBD1 as D (5 bases). The CDR3 runs to 14 residues. Between the trimmed V and J ends, which lost 6 bases and 3 bases, there was a span of 15 bases. The CDR3 loop reads CASRLHTGIYEQYF. The CDR3 DNA is TGTGCCAGCAGGCTCCATACAGGAATCTACGAGCAGTACTTC.

This rearrangement joins TRBV6-6 to TRBJ1-1, with TRBD1 as a possible D gene (5 bases). This CDR3 contains 14 residues. V gave up 2 bases and J gave up 4 bases, with 11 bases separating them. Germline V gives CDR1 MNHNY, CDR2 SVGAGI (reference sequence). The CDR3 loop reads CASSYGPGLTEAFF. The CDR3 DNA reads TGTGCCAGCAGTTACGGCCCGGGACTCACTGAAGCTTTCTTT.

The chain has TRBV2 and TRBJ1-6; no firm D call. The V gene's germline CDR1 is SNHLY and CDR2 FYNNEI. The CDR3 has 13 residues. The V end was cut by 6 bases, the J end by 7 bases, with 10 bases between. As DNA, the CDR3 is TGTGCCAGCAGGAACAGTCTGAATTCACCCCTCCACTTT. This codes for CASRNSLNSPLHF.

This clonotype has just a few counts. The chain couples TRBV15 to TRBJ2-4; TRBD2 matches at 10 bases. The trim removed 0 bases at V and 5 bases at J, leaving 4 bases unmatched. Per the germline V gene, CDR1 is LNHNV and CDR2 is YYDKDF (reference sequence). This CDR3 contains 16 residues. The CDR3 nucleotides read TGTGCCACCAGCAGAGAACGGACTAGCGGCCAAAACATTCAGTACTTC. This encodes CATSRERTSGQNIQYF.

The chain uses TRBV7-2 and TRBJ1-1; 7 nucleotides line up with TRBD1. The CDR3 extends over 13 amino acids. V lost 5 bases to trimming and J lost 6 bases; unmatched junction nucleotides: 6. Germline assignment: CDR1 SGHTA and CDR2 FQGNSA. This chain's CDR3 is CASSPDRDAEAFF. CDR3 coding DNA: TGTGCCAGCAGCCCCGACAGGGACGCTGAAGCTTTCTTT.

This clonotype was seen more than once but under ten times. This chain connects TRBV9 to TRBJ1-4; TRBD1 aligns across 8 bases. Trimming at V came to 1 base and at J to 4 bases, leaving 9 bases not matched to a gene. The CDR3 extends over 17 amino acids. CDR1 and CDR2 (germline): SGDLS, YYNGEE. The CDR3 is CASSVTRDRTYNEKLFF. The CDR3 nucleotides read TGTGCCAGCAGCGTAACCCGGGACAGGACGTATAATGAAAAACTGTTTTTT.

J is TRBJ1-1 and V is TRBV5-1; D unclear. V was pared by 5 bases and J by 6 bases, with 11 bases between. Germline CDR1 SGHRS, CDR2 YFSETQ. The CDR3 totals 12 residues. The CDR3 region is CASRFDGPEAFF. The CDR3 nucleotides read TGCGCCAGCAGATTTGACGGCCCTGAAGCTTTCTTT.

The gene calls are TRBV7-7 and TRBJ1-2, with 7 bases matching TRBD1. The CDR3 has 11 amino acids. Germline V lookup: CDR1 SSHAT, CDR2 FNYEAQ (reference sequence). V gave up 8 bases and J gave up 5 bases; unmatched junction bases: 2. The chain's CDR3 is CASRGQYGYTF. The CDR3 DNA is TGTGCCAGCCGGGGACAGTATGGCTACACCTTC.

This clonotype was seen at least ten times. The chain employs TRBV18 and TRBJ2-5, with D possibly matching TRBD2 (5 bases). The CDR3 covers 14 residues. Trimming cost V 6 bases and J 1 base, with 12 bases left between them. CDR1 is KGHSH and CDR2 is LQKENI in the germline V gene. The DNA for the CDR3 is TGTGCCAGCTCCACTCCGGGGTCCCAAGAGACCCAGTACTTC. Translating it yields CASSTPGSQETQYF. The variable domain in full, completed from reference TRBV18 and TRBJ2-5, reads NAGVMQNPRHLVRRRGQEARLRCSPMKGHSHVYWYRQLPEEGLKFMVYLQKENIIDESGMPKERFSAEFPKEGPSILRIQQVVRGDSAAYFCASSTPGSQETQYFGPGTRLLVL.